What follows describes a single TCR beta chain. The antigen is undetermined. This record belongs to a study of cytomegalovirus exposure and HLA in healthy donors. General study results and limits: Researchers reportedly found TCR beta sequences accurately predicted most subjects' HLA-A and HLA-B alleles.

Germline-derived CDR1 and CDR2 are SNHLY and FYNNEI. CDR3 size: 13 residues. V dropped 3 bases and J dropped 4 bases, with 6 bases sitting between them. Both 60 Vbeta primers and 13 Jbeta primers went into the PCR. TCRdb's table, derived via immunoSEQ multiplex PCR, lists solely in-frame clones and lacks some. This table lists over 75,000 clones. Input material: PBMCs. The chain employs TRBV2 and TRBJ1-4; D ambiguous. The source is a girl aged 5-17 years in good health and CMV-seropositive. CDR3 in amino acids: CASSEDYNEKLFF. In DNA, the CDR3 is TGTGCCAGCAGTGAGGACTATAATGAAAAACTGTTTTTT.